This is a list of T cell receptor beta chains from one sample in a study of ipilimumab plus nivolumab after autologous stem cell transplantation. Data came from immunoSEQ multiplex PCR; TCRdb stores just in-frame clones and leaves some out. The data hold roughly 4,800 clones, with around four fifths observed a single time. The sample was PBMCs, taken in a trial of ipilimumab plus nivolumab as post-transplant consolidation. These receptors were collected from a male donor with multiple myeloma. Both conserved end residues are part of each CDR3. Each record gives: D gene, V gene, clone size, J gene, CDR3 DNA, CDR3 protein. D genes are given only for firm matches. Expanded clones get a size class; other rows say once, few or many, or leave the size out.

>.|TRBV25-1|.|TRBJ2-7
TGTGCCAGCAGTGAATGCTGGGGTTGCGAGCAGTACTTC
CASSECWGCEQYF
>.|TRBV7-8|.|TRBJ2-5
TGTGCCAGCAGCCCCACGGGCAGGGAGACCCAGTACTTC
CASSPTGRETQYF
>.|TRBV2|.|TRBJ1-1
TGTGCCAGCAGCATGGGACCGGAGAACACTGAAGCTTTCTTT
CASSMGPENTEAFF
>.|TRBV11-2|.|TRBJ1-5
TGTGCCAGCAGCAGCGACAGGATGGCGCCCCAGCATTTT
CASSSDRMAPQHF
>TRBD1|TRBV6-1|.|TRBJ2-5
TGTGCCAGCAGTGAATTAGACAGGGAAGAGCAGTACTTC
CASSELDREEQYF
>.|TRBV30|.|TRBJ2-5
TGTGCCTGGAAACCGGGACCCCCTACCCAGTACTTC
CAWKPGPPTQYF
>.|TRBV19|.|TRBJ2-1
TGTGCCAGTAGTATAGGGCAGGTCCACAATGAGCAGTTCTTC
CASSIGQVHNEQFF
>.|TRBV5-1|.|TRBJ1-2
TGCGCCAGCAGCTTGGAACCCAACTATGGCTACACCTTC
CASSLEPNYGYTF
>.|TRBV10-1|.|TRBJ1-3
TGCGCCAGCAGTGAGTCGAAGGGGAAGAAAAACACCATATATTTT
CASSESKGKKNTIYF
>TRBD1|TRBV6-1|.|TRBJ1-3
TGTGCCAGCAGCCGGGACAGCTCTGGAAACACCATATATTTT
CASSRDSSGNTIYF
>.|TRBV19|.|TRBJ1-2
TGTGCCAGTAGTATAGGGGGTAACTATGGCTACACCTTC
CASSIGGNYGYTF
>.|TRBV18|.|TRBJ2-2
TGTGCCAGCTCACCAGCAGATTCGGGCACCGGGGAGCTGTTTTTT
CASSPADSGTGELFF
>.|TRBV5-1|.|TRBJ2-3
TGCGCCAGCCGAGCCGGGAGCACAGATACGCAGTATTTT
CASRAGSTDTQYF
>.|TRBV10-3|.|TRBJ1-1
TGTGCCATCAGCACCAGAAACACTGAAGCTTTCTTT
CAISTRNTEAFF
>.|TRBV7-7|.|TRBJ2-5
TGTGCTAGCAGCCGCGAGGGGGGAGGGGAGACCCAGTACTTC
CASSREGGGETQYF
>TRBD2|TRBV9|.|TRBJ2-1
TGTGCCAGCAGCGTAGTGGCTAGCGGGGGGTCTAGGAATGAGCAGTTCTTC
CASSVVASGGSRNEQFF
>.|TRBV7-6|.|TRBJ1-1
TGTGCCAGCAGCTTAGCCCCTGGGACCGACGGGGTTCGGCTGAACACTGAAGCTTTCTTT
CASSLAPGTDGVRLNTEAFF
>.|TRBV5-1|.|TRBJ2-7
TGCGCCAGCAGCTTGGAGTCGGGCGCCGGGTACGAGCAGTACTTC
CASSLESGAGYEQYF
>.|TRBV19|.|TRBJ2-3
TGTGCCAGTAGTCCCAGGGACACCTCTAGCACAGATACGCAGTATTTT
CASSPRDTSSTDTQYF
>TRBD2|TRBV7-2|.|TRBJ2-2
TGTGCCAGCAGCTCGGGAACTAGCGGGGGGCCCACCGGGGAGCTGTTTTTT
CASSSGTSGGPTGELFF
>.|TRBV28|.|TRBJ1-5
TGTGCCAGCAGCTCGGACTCAATAAGGAACCAGCCCCAGCATTTT
CASSSDSIRNQPQHF
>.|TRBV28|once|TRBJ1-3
TGTGCCAGCAGTCTGTACGGGGAATCTGGAAACACCATATATTTT
CASSLYGESGNTIYF
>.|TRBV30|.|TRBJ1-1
TGTGCCTGGCATGGGGGGGGATCTGAAGCTTTCTTT
CAWHGGGSEAFF